Listed here is a single T cell receptor beta chain. This clonotype showed up many times. The antigen it binds to is not known. No qualities accompany the bases; no much larger clone lies one base away. The sample comes from a study of T cells in Graves' hyperthyroidism and ophthalmopathy (dated by TCRdb to the late 2010s). Background for the entire study: Peripheral blood samples were taken at initial diagnosis, before any treatment was given. To identify distinguishing TCR V-J signatures, a discovery cohort of around 100 patients was used, comprising 40 to 45 with Graves' ophthalmopathy and approximately 58 with stable Graves' hyperthyroidism. Prospective prediction of ophthalmopathy was tested in an independent validation cohort consisting of some 19 hyperthyroidism patients and 17 patients who later progressed to ophthalmopathy. The 100 discovery patients were randomly split 7:3 into training and test sets. In addition, the study compared T-cell repertoires in thyroid tissue and in blood from six Graves' hyperthyroidism patients. Following sampling, methimazole starting at 30 mg daily was given to hyperthyroidism patients, and high-dose intravenous methylprednisolone was given to ophthalmopathy patients. According to the paper, TCR Vbeta CDR3 sequencing was carried out on 135 peripheral blood samples, which came from around 43 ophthalmopathy, under 85 hyperthyroidism and some 17 progressor patients. What the study reported, not specific to this receptor: In cross-validation, a model built on a 13 V-J signature told ophthalmopathy apart from stable hyperthyroidism with just under 90% sensitivity and roughly 82% specificity, and in testing the same model reached 80%/75%. During validation, the model predicted progression to ophthalmopathy a median of around 6 months ahead of onset, with almost 71% sensitivity and around 72% specificity. Most expanded thyroid clonotypes (frequency above 0.001) were also found in blood, which suggests that blood repertoires may mirror thyroid immune responses. Sample size was not statistically predetermined, and blinding of investigators to group allocation was not performed.

The CDR1 and CDR2 encoded by the germline V gene are SGHNT and YENEEA. V is cut by 1 base and J by 5 bases, and the space between the germline ends is 11 bases. The CDR3 starts with the cysteine, ends with the phenylalanine, and has 15 residues. The CDR3 DNA has 45 bases and is translated from base 1. TCR beta CDR3 regions were amplified from RNA transcripts. A first-round RT-PCR of the TCR CDR3 used the HTBI primer set with the Qiagen OneStep RT-PCR kit. The libraries were constructed in a second round of multiplex PCR and then size-selected and purified. Sequencing of the libraries was done on an Illumina HiSeq2000 using paired-end 100 bp reads. On the authors' methods: SOAPnuke was used to process the raw data, throwing out any read that contained adapters or uncalled bases, had a mean Phred below 15, or lacked an exact constant-primer or identifier match. High-quality paired reads were merged using COPE v1.2.5, and each unique nucleotide sequence was defined as a clonotype. MiTCR v1.1 was used to align the clonotypes against IMGT TRBV, TRBD and TRBJ reference segments. The analysis was restricted to V-J combinations with a frequency above 0.0001, which together covered just over 98% of the repertoires. The TCS score was defined as F50 (clonal expansion) divided by E x V (chaos), with BLOSUM62-based TCRdist calculated between CDR3 peptides within each V-J. Welch's t-statistics and random forest reduced some 510 V-J features to roughly 13, which were used in a naive Bayes classifier (R e1071). TCRdb reprocessed the public reads (quality trimming at Q25 with fastp, clone calling with MiXCR) and kept in-frame beta chains. Each entry is one CDR3 protein sequence, shown with its most common DNA and genes. The V and J calls reflect TCRdb's pipeline rather than the authors' work. Present in this sample are almost 600,000 distinct CDR3 sequences, 11% to 15% of which were seen just once. The top ten clones comprise roughly 6.2% of the sample.

Hyperthyroidism patients were aged 18 to 65 years and newly diagnosed, with disease duration of less than 2 months. Patients with uncontrolled infections, other autoimmune diseases, pregnancy or lactation were excluded. Diagnoses relied on clinical symptoms, serum thyroxine and TRAb, thyroid ultrasound and orbital computed tomography. For progressor patients, blood was drawn at the first diagnosis of hyperthyroidism, before any ophthalmopathy symptoms had appeared. Ficoll-Paque density gradient centrifugation was used to isolate PBMCs from around 10 ml of fresh peripheral blood. Progressor patients were defined as those initially diagnosed with Graves' hyperthyroidism in whom ophthalmopathy developed during follow-up. Total RNA was extracted using Trizol reagent, and RNA quality was assessed on an Agilent 2100 Bioanalyzer.

This clonotype was obtained from a woman aged 25 to 45 with Graves' hyperthyroidism that later progressed to Graves' ophthalmopathy. The V and J genes are TRBV11-3 and TRBJ1-4; perhaps TRBD1 is the D gene, with 5 bases matching. Material: blood. CDR3 region: CASSLVGTANEKLFF. The DNA sequence is given as TGTGCCAGCAGCTTAGTCGGGACGGCAAATGAAAAACTGTTTTTT.